Reported below is one TCR beta chain. Its target is not known. The data derive from a study of cytomegalovirus exposure and HLA in healthy donors. Points from the study as a whole: One later analysis, an examination of the 100 to 150 validation repertoires, found that first-cohort TCR clusters tended to co-occur in them. High specificity and sensitivity for cytomegalovirus status were reported for the classifier.

The repertoire was sequenced with immunoSEQ multiplex PCR; TCRdb's copy has only in-frame clones and lacks some. The sample lists 80,000 or so clones, over 85% seen once, with roughly 0.75% in the top ten. The donors were members of the validation cohort, which comprised 120 subjects and was separate from the first cohort of 670 or so subjects. The CDR3 contains 18 residues. CDR1 and CDR2 from the germline V gene are KGHSH and LQKENI. Trimming took off 2 bases at V and 6 bases at J, with 20 bases between the two ends. The source is a woman between 18 and 29 years old in good health and CMV-seronegative. The gene calls are TRBV18 and TRBJ1-6, with TRBD1 as a possible D gene (5 bases). Specimen: PBMCs. The CDR3 sequence: CASSPGVHGKTGNSPLHF. The CDR3 DNA reads TGTGCCAGCTCACCAGGGGTTCACGGTAAAACAGGTAATTCACCCCTCCACTTT.